This is a list of T cell receptor beta chains from one sample in a study of blood T cell repertoires in COVID-19. The protocol was immunoSEQ multiplex PCR, while the TCRdb copy is restricted to in-frame clones and leaves out a portion. The sample lists around 260,000 clones, roughly 87% occurring once. Sequencing was done on a sample of peripheral blood. The receptors originated from a human donor in a cohort sampled during active COVID-19. Both conserved end residues are part of each CDR3. Each record gives: D gene, clone size, J gene, V gene, CDR3 protein, CDR3 DNA. D genes are given only for firm matches. Size is stated for part of the rows, as once, few or many counts, or as a class when the clone is expanded.

D gene: .; clone size: once; J gene: TRBJ2-7; V gene: TRBV6-5; CDR3 protein: CASRAGVSYEQYF; CDR3 DNA: TGTGCCAGCAGAGCAGGGGTCTCCTACGAGCAGTACTTC
D gene: TRBD1; clone size: .; J gene: TRBJ2-7; V gene: TRBV5-6; CDR3 protein: CASSPIGQGGDEQYF; CDR3 DNA: TGTGCCAGCAGCCCCATAGGACAGGGGGGAGACGAGCAGTACTTC
D gene: .; clone size: few; J gene: TRBJ2-5; V gene: TRBV9; CDR3 protein: CASSATPQGKETQYF; CDR3 DNA: TGTGCCAGCAGCGCGACCCCCCAGGGTAAAGAGACCCAGTACTTC
D gene: TRBD1; clone size: .; J gene: TRBJ2-7; V gene: TRBV2; CDR3 protein: CASSFRSTGTYEQYF; CDR3 DNA: TGTGCCAGCAGTTTCCGCTCGACAGGGACCTACGAGCAGTACTTC
D gene: TRBD1; clone size: .; J gene: TRBJ2-7; V gene: TRBV5-5; CDR3 protein: CASSLGPGQGNDEQYF; CDR3 DNA: TGTGCCAGCAGCTTGGGACCGGGACAGGGGAACGACGAGCAGTACTTC
D gene: .; clone size: .; J gene: TRBJ2-3; V gene: TRBV5-4; CDR3 protein: CASSSRRADTQYF; CDR3 DNA: TGTGCCAGCAGCTCCCGGAGGGCTGATACGCAGTATTTT
D gene: .; clone size: .; J gene: TRBJ1-2; V gene: TRBV27; CDR3 protein: CASSLDRNSQSYTF; CDR3 DNA: TGTGCCAGCAGTTTAGACCGAAACAGCCAGAGCTACACCTTC
D gene: TRBD1; clone size: .; J gene: TRBJ2-7; V gene: TRBV2; CDR3 protein: CASFRDRGYEQYF; CDR3 DNA: TGTGCCAGCTTCCGGGACAGGGGCTACGAGCAGTACTTC
D gene: .; clone size: .; J gene: TRBJ1-2; V gene: TRBV9; CDR3 protein: CASSGSQEGSGWYGYTF; CDR3 DNA: TGTGCCAGCAGCGGTTCCCAGGAGGGGAGTGGCTGGTATGGCTACACCTTC
D gene: .; clone size: .; J gene: TRBJ1-3; V gene: TRBV7-9; CDR3 protein: CASSLARSSGNTIYF; CDR3 DNA: TGTGCCAGCAGCTTAGCCAGGTCCTCTGGAAACACCATATATTTT
D gene: TRBD1; clone size: .; J gene: TRBJ2-5; V gene: TRBV7-9; CDR3 protein: CASSSPGGPETQYF; CDR3 DNA: TGTGCCAGCAGCTCGCCAGGGGGCCCAGAGACCCAGTACTTC
D gene: TRBD1; clone size: .; J gene: TRBJ1-2; V gene: TRBV5-4; CDR3 protein: CASSVGQSNYGYTF; CDR3 DNA: TGTGCCAGCAGCGTGGGACAGTCTAACTATGGCTACACCTTC
D gene: .; clone size: .; J gene: TRBJ2-1; V gene: TRBV19; CDR3 protein: CASSTAYSYNEQFF; CDR3 DNA: TGTGCCAGTAGCACAGCCTATTCTTACAATGAGCAGTTCTTC
D gene: TRBD2; clone size: once; J gene: TRBJ2-1; V gene: TRBV7-9; CDR3 protein: CASSLSGSRSYNEQFF; CDR3 DNA: TGTGCCAGCAGCCTTAGCGGGAGCCGCTCCTACAATGAGCAGTTCTTC
D gene: TRBD1; clone size: .; J gene: TRBJ1-2; V gene: TRBV3-1/TRBV3-2; CDR3 protein: CASSPGQGIGYTF; CDR3 DNA: TGTGCCAGCAGCCCCGGACAGGGAATTGGCTACACCTTC
D gene: .; clone size: .; J gene: TRBJ1-2; V gene: TRBV4-2; CDR3 protein: CASSQFKTAEANYGYTF; CDR3 DNA: TGTGCCAGCAGCCAATTTAAGACGGCGGAAGCTAACTATGGCTACACCTTC
D gene: .; clone size: .; J gene: TRBJ1-4; V gene: TRBV28; CDR3 protein: CASSLGVRYEKLFF; CDR3 DNA: TGTGCCAGCAGTTTAGGAGTTAGGTACGAAAAACTGTTTTTT
D gene: .; clone size: few; J gene: TRBJ2-3; V gene: TRBV7-3; CDR3 protein: CASSLEGHRTDTQYF; CDR3 DNA: TGTGCCAGCAGCTTAGAGGGACATCGCACAGATACGCAGTATTTT
D gene: TRBD1; clone size: .; J gene: TRBJ1-2; V gene: TRBV6-5; CDR3 protein: CASGQGPYGYTF; CDR3 DNA: TGTGCCAGCGGACAGGGGCCCTATGGCTACACCTTC
D gene: TRBD2; clone size: .; J gene: TRBJ2-5; V gene: TRBV4-1; CDR3 protein: CASSISSGSGETQYF; CDR3 DNA: TGCGCCAGCAGCATCTCTAGCGGGAGTGGGGAGACCCAGTACTTC
D gene: TRBD1; clone size: .; J gene: TRBJ2-3; V gene: TRBV5-1; CDR3 protein: CASTGQGTDTQYF; CDR3 DNA: TGCGCCAGCACAGGACAGGGGACAGATACGCAGTATTTT
D gene: TRBD2; clone size: .; J gene: TRBJ2-1; V gene: TRBV29-1; CDR3 protein: CSVSSGSRYEQFF; CDR3 DNA: TGCAGCGTTTCTAGCGGGAGTAGGTATGAGCAGTTCTTC
D gene: .; clone size: .; J gene: TRBJ1-2; V gene: TRBV3-1/TRBV3-2; CDR3 protein: CASSQGGYGYTF; CDR3 DNA: TGTGCCAGCAGCCAGGGGGGTTATGGCTACACCTTC
D gene: TRBD2; clone size: .; J gene: TRBJ2-1; V gene: TRBV11-3; CDR3 protein: CASSLGGRYYNEQFF; CDR3 DNA: TGTGCCAGCAGCTTAGGCGGGAGGTATTACAATGAGCAGTTCTTC
D gene: .; clone size: .; J gene: TRBJ1-1; V gene: TRBV27; CDR3 protein: CASSYRQYTEAFF; CDR3 DNA: TGTGCCAGCAGCTATAGACAGTACACTGAAGCTTTCTTT
D gene: .; clone size: .; J gene: TRBJ2-7; V gene: TRBV20-1; CDR3 protein: CSARIREQYF; CDR3 DNA: TGCAGTGCCAGGATTCGAGAGCAGTACTTC
D gene: .; clone size: .; J gene: TRBJ1-6; V gene: TRBV2; CDR3 protein: CASSQRQPDNSPLHF; CDR3 DNA: TGTGCCAGCAGCCAAAGACAACCCGATAATTCACCCCTCCACTTT
D gene: TRBD1; clone size: .; J gene: TRBJ1-2; V gene: TRBV7-9; CDR3 protein: CASSYDRGQGYTF; CDR3 DNA: TGTGCCAGCAGCTACGACAGGGGGCAAGGCTACACCTTC
D gene: TRBD2; clone size: .; J gene: TRBJ2-3; V gene: TRBV7-9; CDR3 protein: CASSPGSSGRPSTDTQYF; CDR3 DNA: TGTGCCAGCAGCCCAGGGAGTAGCGGGAGACCTAGCACAGATACGCAGTATTTT
D gene: .; clone size: .; J gene: TRBJ2-2; V gene: TRBV28; CDR3 protein: CASSLSSRELFF; CDR3 DNA: TGTGCCAGCAGTTTATCTAGCCGGGAGCTGTTTTTT
D gene: TRBD1; clone size: .; J gene: TRBJ1-2; V gene: TRBV5-1; CDR3 protein: CASSLGTGESGYTF; CDR3 DNA: TGCGCCAGCAGCTTGGGGACAGGGGAGAGCGGCTACACCTTC
D gene: TRBD2; clone size: .; J gene: TRBJ2-1; V gene: TRBV9; CDR3 protein: CASSVVGTSGGNEQFF; CDR3 DNA: TGTGCCAGCAGCGTAGTAGGGACTAGCGGGGGGAATGAGCAGTTCTTC
D gene: TRBD2; clone size: .; J gene: TRBJ2-7; V gene: TRBV5-1; CDR3 protein: CASRGTSGSRPSYEQYF; CDR3 DNA: TGCGCCAGCAGGGGGACTAGCGGGAGTCGCCCTTCCTACGAGCAGTACTTC
D gene: .; clone size: .; J gene: TRBJ2-5; V gene: TRBV30; CDR3 protein: CAWRGPGTGQNLYF; CDR3 DNA: TGTGCCTGGAGGGGACCGGGCACAGGGCAAAACCTGTACTTC
D gene: .; clone size: few; J gene: TRBJ1-2; V gene: TRBV18; CDR3 protein: CASSARPAASGGYTF; CDR3 DNA: TGTGCCAGCTCCGCCCGTCCGGCCGCCTCGGGGGGCTACACCTTC
D gene: .; clone size: .; J gene: TRBJ1-3; V gene: TRBV30; CDR3 protein: CAWSYLQGLGNTIYF; CDR3 DNA: TGTGCCTGGAGTTACTTACAGGGTTTGGGAAACACCATATATTTT
D gene: TRBD2; clone size: .; J gene: TRBJ2-7; V gene: TRBV5-1; CDR3 protein: CASSLGTSRSYEQYF; CDR3 DNA: TGCGCCAGCAGCCTGGGGACTAGCAGGTCCTACGAGCAGTACTTC
D gene: TRBD1; clone size: .; J gene: TRBJ1-2; V gene: TRBV6-6; CDR3 protein: CASSSEGQGARYGYTF; CDR3 DNA: TGTGCCAGCAGTTCCGAGGGACAGGGGGCGCGGTATGGCTACACCTTC
D gene: TRBD1; clone size: .; J gene: TRBJ1-5; V gene: TRBV27; CDR3 protein: CASRQGQGRQPQHF; CDR3 DNA: TGTGCCAGCAGGCAGGGACAGGGTCGTCAGCCCCAGCATTTT
D gene: .; clone size: once; J gene: TRBJ2-2; V gene: TRBV30; CDR3 protein: CAWVGGTGELFF; CDR3 DNA: TGTGCCTGGGTAGGGGGCACCGGGGAGCTGTTTTTT
D gene: .; clone size: .; J gene: TRBJ2-6; V gene: TRBV12-5; CDR3 protein: CASGLVSSGANVLTF; CDR3 DNA: TGTGCTAGTGGTTTGGTATCGTCTGGGGCCAACGTCCTGACTTTC
D gene: TRBD1; clone size: .; J gene: TRBJ1-6; V gene: TRBV3-1/TRBV3-2; CDR3 protein: CASKPGGNSPLHF; CDR3 DNA: TGTGCCAGCAAGCCAGGGGGCAATTCACCCCTCCACTTT
D gene: TRBD2; clone size: .; J gene: TRBJ2-1; V gene: TRBV29-1; CDR3 protein: CSVARLAGGSSYNEQFF; CDR3 DNA: TGCAGCGTAGCCCGACTAGCGGGAGGGAGCTCCTACAATGAGCAGTTCTTC
D gene: TRBD2; clone size: once; J gene: TRBJ2-2; V gene: TRBV5-1; CDR3 protein: CASSLRTSLGTGELFF; CDR3 DNA: TGCGCCAGCAGCTTGAGGACTAGTTTGGGCACCGGGGAGCTGTTTTTT
D gene: TRBD2; clone size: .; J gene: TRBJ2-1; V gene: TRBV7-2; CDR3 protein: CASSFGTSGTREFF; CDR3 DNA: TGTGCCAGCAGCTTCGGGACTAGCGGGACCCGGGAGTTCTTC
D gene: .; clone size: .; J gene: TRBJ1-6; V gene: TRBV7-2; CDR3 protein: CASSPRRGRSPLHF; CDR3 DNA: TGTGCCAGCAGCCCCCGAAGGGGGAGATCACCCCTCCACTTT
D gene: TRBD2; clone size: .; J gene: TRBJ2-5; V gene: TRBV7-2; CDR3 protein: CASAKYGTSGSRETQYF; CDR3 DNA: TGTGCCAGCGCTAAATATGGGACTAGCGGGAGTAGGGAGACCCAGTACTTC
D gene: TRBD2; clone size: .; J gene: TRBJ2-1; V gene: TRBV18; CDR3 protein: CASSPLRGGVTPEQFF; CDR3 DNA: TGTGCCAGCTCACCCCTAAGGGGAGGGGTCACACCGGAGCAGTTCTTC
D gene: .; clone size: .; J gene: TRBJ2-3; V gene: TRBV5-5; CDR3 protein: CASSLQIAAKYTDTQYF; CDR3 DNA: TGTGCCAGCAGCCTACAGATAGCGGCGAAATACACAGATACGCAGTATTTT